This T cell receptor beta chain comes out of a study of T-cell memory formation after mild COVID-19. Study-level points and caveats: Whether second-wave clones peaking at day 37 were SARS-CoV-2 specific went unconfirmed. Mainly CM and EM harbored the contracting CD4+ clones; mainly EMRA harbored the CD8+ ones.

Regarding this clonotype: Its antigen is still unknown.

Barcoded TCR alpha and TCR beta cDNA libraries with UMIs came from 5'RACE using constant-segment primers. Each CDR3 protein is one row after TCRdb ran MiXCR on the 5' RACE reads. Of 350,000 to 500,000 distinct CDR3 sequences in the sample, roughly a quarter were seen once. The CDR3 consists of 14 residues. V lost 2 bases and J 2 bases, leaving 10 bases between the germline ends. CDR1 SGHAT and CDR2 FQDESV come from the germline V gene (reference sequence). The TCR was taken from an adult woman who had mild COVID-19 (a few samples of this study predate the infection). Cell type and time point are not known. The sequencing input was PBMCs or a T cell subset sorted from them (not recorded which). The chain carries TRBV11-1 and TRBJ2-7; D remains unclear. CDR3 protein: CASSLSDGTYEQYF. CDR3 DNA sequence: TGTGCCAGCAGCTTAAGTGACGGAACCTACGAGCAGTACTTC.